The following is a TCR beta chain sequence with its context. Sample time point: pre-sensitization, week 0. Stated treatment: therapeutic diphenylcyclopropenone sensitization with weekly scalp DPC. V trimming: 4 bases; J trimming: 10 bases; junction bases outside the gene matches: 6. Germline CDR1 and CDR2: LGHDT and YNNKEL (reference sequence). The CDR3 consists of 14 residues. TCRdb reprocessed the RACE reads with MiXCR, giving one entry per CDR3 protein. The data hold 190,000 or so distinct CDR3 sequences, with approximately 31% observed a single time. This sample was included in a study of human T cells and chemical hapten exposure.

The TCR was taken from a woman aged 25 to 39 with alopecia areata. Some clones in this sample may be carry-over from other donors' samples. Sequenced material: whole blood, taken in connection with sensitization to the hapten diphenylcyclopropenone (DPC). This chain links TRBV3-1 with TRBJ1-6, with TRBD1 matching 8 bases. Here the CDR3 reads CASSPGQGGSPLHF. The CDR3 nucleotides are TGTGCCAGCAGCCCCGGACAGGGAGGGTCACCCCTCCACTTT.